These 27 T cell receptor beta chains were sequenced from one sample in a study of T cells expressing NK-cell markers. Each CDR3 protein gets one entry in TCRdb, which reprocessed the 5' RACE reads and gives no DNA. The specimen's table records 450,000 to 600,000 distinct CDR3 sequences. The sample consisted of blood T cells: a sorted CD56 or NKG2C T cell subset, CD4+ or CD8+ T cells, or bulk PBMC T cells (not recorded which). The receptor set was obtained from a man aged 18 to 30 in good health.

The chain carries TRBV29-1 and TRBJ2-7; lacking DNA, the TRBD1 call made by TCRdb goes unchecked. This CDR3 has 13 residues. Germline CDR1 is SQVTM and CDR2 is ANQGSEA. CDR3 sequence: CSVGRTGLDEQYF.

The chain couples TRBV5-1 to TRBJ2-7; TCRdb indicates TRBD2, and absent DNA this call remains unverified. CDR1 is SGHRS, CDR2 YFSETQ, per germline. CDR3 length: 15 residues. The chain's CDR3 is CASSLNLAGGAEQYF.

The V and J genes are TRBV24-1 and TRBJ2-1; with no DNA, the TCRdb D assignment of TRBD2 cannot be verified. CDR1 is KGHDR, CDR2 SFDVKD, per germline. The CDR3 has 18 residues. CDR3 region: CATSDPNPSGSSYNEQFF.

The rearrangement links TRBV7-3 to TRBJ2-1. This CDR3 has 12 residues. Per the germline V gene, CDR1 is SGHTA and CDR2 is FQGTGA. CDR3 region: CASSVTAGEQFF.

This chain links TRBV11-2 with TRBJ2-5. Per germline, CDR1 SGHAT and CDR2 FQNNGV. The CDR3 consists of 14 residues. This CDR3 reads CASSLLVVRETQYF.

The J gene is TRBJ2-3, the V gene TRBV2; TCRdb selects TRBD1, and the lack of DNA leaves this call unchecked. Per the germline V gene, CDR1 is SNHLY and CDR2 is FYNNEI. The CDR3 has 15 residues. CDR3 region: CASSGGQGAGDTQYF.

The gene calls are TRBV10-3 and TRBJ2-3; the TRBD2 assignment by TCRdb is unverifiable without DNA. The CDR3 is made up of 14 amino acids. Germline values: CDR1 ENHRY, CDR2 SYGVKD. The CDR3 sequence: CAVWRGQSTDTQYF.

The rearrangement links TRBV12-3 or TRBV12-4 to TRBJ2-6; the D call from TCRdb, TRBD2, cannot be confirmed without DNA. CDR3 length: 17 residues. CDR3: CASRPSDLGAGANVLTF.

This chain uses TRBV7-9 with TRBJ2-5; TCRdb selects TRBD1, and the lack of DNA leaves this call unchecked. CDR1 SEHNR and CDR2 FQNEAQ come from the germline V gene (reference sequence). This CDR3 comprises 14 residues. The chain's CDR3 is CAIRPTVGGETQYF.

The chain joins TRBV5-1 to TRBJ2-1; TCRdb lists TRBD2, though no DNA is available to test this call. The CDR3 extends over 16 amino acids. Germline V gene sequence: CDR1 SGHRS, CDR2 YFSETQ. CDR3 sequence: CASSLVSGTSNHEQFF.

This chain joins TRBV27 and TRBJ2-5; TCRdb's D gene call, TRBD1, goes unchecked for lack of DNA. Germline CDR1 MNHEY, CDR2 SMNVEV (reference sequence). The CDR3 length is 14 residues. The CDR3 sequence is CASSWGTGIETQYF.

The chain's CDR3 is CASSFPGTGYEQYF. This sequence joins TRBV2 and TRBJ2-7; the TCRdb call, TRBD1, lacks DNA for checking. This CDR3 is 14 amino acids long. Looked up from germline, CDR1 is SNHLY and CDR2 is FYNNEI.

The rearrangement joins TRBV5-1 to TRBJ2-3; the D call from TCRdb, TRBD2, cannot be confirmed without DNA. CDR1 SGHRS and CDR2 YFSETQ come from the germline V gene. The CDR3 length is 15 residues. The CDR3: CASSLEAGGADTQYF.

The rearrangement joins TRBV7-2 to TRBJ2-1; TCRdb's D call of TRBD1 is untestable without DNA. CDR1 and CDR2 (germline): SGHTA, FQGNSA. This CDR3 region has 13 residues. CDR3 protein: CASSLKGGYEQFF.

CDR3 protein: CASSLVRLAGGRVPYNEQFF. The chain recombines TRBV7-8 with TRBJ2-1; TCRdb proposes TRBD2, but this gene call is untestable without DNA. CDR3 length: 20 amino acids. From germline, CDR1 is SGHVS and CDR2 FQNEAQ.

The chain joins TRBV4-3 to TRBJ2-5; the D call of TRBD2 rests on TCRdb alone, since no DNA is present to check it. This CDR3 spans 15 amino acids. Germline CDR1 is LGHNA and CDR2 is YSLEER. This CDR3 is CASSRTLLRQETQYF.

V and J are TRBV7-6 and TRBJ2-3; TCRdb's assignment of TRBD1 cannot be checked, as there is no DNA. Germline assignment: CDR1 SGHVS and CDR2 FNYEAQ. The CDR3 loop spans 14 amino acids. CDR3: CASSGLGTTDTQYF.

V and J are TRBV15 and TRBJ2-1; TCRdb gives TRBD1 as the D gene, but with no DNA this cannot be confirmed. Germline values: CDR1 LNHNV, CDR2 YYDKDF (reference sequence). This CDR3 is 13 amino acids long. The CDR3 spells CATSRWTGYEQFF.

This chain joins TRBV7-2 and TRBJ1-1; TCRdb calls TRBD1, which cannot be checked without DNA. The CDR3 runs to 15 residues. Looked up from germline, CDR1 is SGHTA and CDR2 is FQGNSA. CDR3 sequence: CASSLRGQASAGAFF.

The gene calls are TRBV5-1 and TRBJ2-3; TCRdb's D call of TRBD1 is untestable without DNA. Germline V gene data show CDR1 as SGHRS and CDR2 as YFSETQ. The CDR3 has 13 amino acids. CDR3 sequence reads: CASSPPRDRTQYF.

V and J are TRBV3-1 and TRBJ2-3; TCRdb names TRBD1, which stays unverified in the absence of DNA. Germline V CDR1 and CDR2: LGHDT, YNNKEL (reference sequence). The CDR3 loop spans 13 amino acids. The CDR3 here is CASSQSAVGGQYF.

V gene TRBV4-2 combines with J gene TRBJ1-1; TCRdb reports TRBD1, a call that lacks DNA to check it against. Germline assignment: CDR1 LGHNA and CDR2 YNFKEQ. This CDR3 contains 16 residues. CDR3 sequence reads: CASSPTGRDPNTEAFF.

The chain has TRBV20-1 and TRBJ1-5. The germline CDR1 and CDR2 sequences are DFQATT and SNEGSKA (reference sequence). This CDR3 region has 13 residues. The CDR3 is CSARELGLGPQHF.

The chain uses TRBV27 and TRBJ2-3; TCRdb's D gene call, TRBD2, goes unchecked for lack of DNA. The CDR3 has 19 amino acids. In germline, CDR1 is MNHEY, CDR2 SMNVEV (reference sequence). The CDR3: CASSLASGWLDPLTDTQYF.

This chain connects TRBV5-1 to TRBJ1-5. This CDR3 spans 15 amino acids. Germline CDR1 is SGHRS and CDR2 is YFSETQ. CDR3 residues: CASSLMTGENQPQHF.

The V and J genes are TRBV14 and TRBJ2-1; no DNA is available, so the TRBD1 call from TCRdb remains unchecked. The germline V gene encodes CDR1 SGHDN and CDR2 FVKESK. The CDR3 is 15 amino acids. CDR3 amino acids: CASSQTGTPYNEQFF.

The chain combines TRBV7-2 with TRBJ2-7; TCRdb's D call of TRBD1 is untestable without DNA. CDR3 size: 15 residues. Germline V lookup: CDR1 SGHTA, CDR2 FQGNSA. CDR3: CASTVPSGGSYEQYF.